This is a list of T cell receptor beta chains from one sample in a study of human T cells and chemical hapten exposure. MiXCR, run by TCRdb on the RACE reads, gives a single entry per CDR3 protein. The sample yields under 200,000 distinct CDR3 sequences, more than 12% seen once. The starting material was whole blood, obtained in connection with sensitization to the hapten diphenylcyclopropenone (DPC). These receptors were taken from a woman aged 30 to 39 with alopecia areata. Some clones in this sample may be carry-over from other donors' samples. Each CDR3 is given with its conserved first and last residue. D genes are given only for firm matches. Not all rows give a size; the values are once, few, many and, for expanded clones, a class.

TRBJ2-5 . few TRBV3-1 TGTGCCAGCAGCCAAGTCAGGAGGAGGACAGAAGAGACCCAGTACTTC CASSQVRRRTEETQYF
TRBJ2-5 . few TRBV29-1 TGCAGCGTTGAAAGGGGCAATGGAGAGACCCAGTACTTC CSVERGNGETQYF
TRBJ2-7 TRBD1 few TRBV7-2 TGTGCCAGCAGATCAAGCCCGGGAGATGGACAGGGCTCCTACGAGCAGTACTTC CASRSSPGDGQGSYEQYF
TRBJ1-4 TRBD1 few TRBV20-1 TGCAGTGCTAGAGATAGGCGGGCAGGGGGCCGGGATGAAAAACTGTTTTTT CSARDRRAGGRDEKLFF
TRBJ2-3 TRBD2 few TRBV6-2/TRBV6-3 TGTGCCAGCAGTTACCCCGGGACTAGGGTCACAGATACGCAGTATTTT CASSYPGTRVTDTQYF
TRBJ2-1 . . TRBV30 TGTGCCTGGAGCCACGCGGCCGAGGTCCCCAGGTTCTTC CAWSHAAEVPRFF
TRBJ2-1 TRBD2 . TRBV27 TGTGCCAGCAGTTTATATAGCGGGGTTGACAATGAGCAGTTCTTC CASSLYSGVDNEQFF
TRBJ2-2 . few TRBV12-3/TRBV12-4 TGTGCCAGCAACACAGTCAGGGGCGCATTCCGTTCCGGGGAGCTGTTTTTT CASNTVRGAFRSGELFF
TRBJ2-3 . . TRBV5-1 TGCGCCAGCAGCTGGAGAGTTGCAGGGCTTACTAGCACAGATACGCAGTATTTT CASSWRVAGLTSTDTQYF
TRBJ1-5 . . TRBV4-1 TGCGCCAGCAGCCAAGTAGGACAGAGCAATCAGCCCCAGCATTTT CASSQVGQSNQPQHF
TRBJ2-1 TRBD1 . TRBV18 TGTGCCAGCACCACTTCCGGGACAGCGTCTCAGAATGAGCAGTTCTTC CASTTSGTASQNEQFF
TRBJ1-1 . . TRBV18 TGTGCCAGCTCACCGGGTTATCCAGGTGAAGCTTTCTTT CASSPGYPGEAFF
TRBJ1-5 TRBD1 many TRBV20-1 TGCAGTGCTAGAGAGGGACAGGGAATTAATCAGCCCCAGCATTTT CSAREGQGINQPQHF
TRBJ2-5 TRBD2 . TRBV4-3 TGCGCCAGCAGCCCAGGGACTAGCGGGGGGAGAGAGACCCAGTACTTC CASSPGTSGGRETQYF
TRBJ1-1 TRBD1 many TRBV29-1 TGCAGCGTTGGCTTTACAGGGGACACTGAAGCTTTCTTT CSVGFTGDTEAFF
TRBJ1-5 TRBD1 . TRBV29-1 TGCAGCGTGACAGGGGAAAATCAGCCCCAGCATTTT CSVTGENQPQHF
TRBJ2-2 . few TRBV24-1 TGTGCCACCAGTGTTTCAAACGGGGAGCTGTTTTTT CATSVSNGELFF
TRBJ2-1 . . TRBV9 TGTGCCAGCAGCGTAGGGGGTAGTAACTACAATGAGCAGTTCTTC CASSVGGSNYNEQFF
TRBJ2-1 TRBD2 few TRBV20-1 TGCAGTGCTGAGACCCGCCCCGGGACTAGCGGGAGTAGGGCTTACAATGAGCAGTTCTTC CSAETRPGTSGSRAYNEQFF
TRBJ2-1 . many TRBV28 TGTGCCAGCAGTTTATTCTACAATGAGCAGTTCTTC CASSLFYNEQFF
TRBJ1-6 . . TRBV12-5 TGTGCTAGTGGTTTGGTATACGGGGGCGCGGGCTCCTATAATTCACCCCTCCACTTT CASGLVYGGAGSYNSPLHF
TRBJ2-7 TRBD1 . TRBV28 TGTGCCAGCAGAAGCGACAGGGTACCCTACGAGCAGTACTTC CASRSDRVPYEQYF
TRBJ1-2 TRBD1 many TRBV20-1 TGCAGTGCTAGTAGACAGGGGCCCTATGGCTACACCTTC CSASRQGPYGYTF
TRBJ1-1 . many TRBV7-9 TGTGCCAGCAGCTTAGGGCGGTCAAAAGAGATGAACACTGAAGCTTTCTTT CASSLGRSKEMNTEAFF